The 18 T cell receptor beta chains below were found in one sample sequenced in a study of cytomegalovirus exposure and HLA in healthy donors. The PCR used 60 Vbeta and 13 Jbeta primers. Some clones are missing from TCRdb's copy, which holds only in-frame ones; the method was immunoSEQ multiplex PCR. The sample consists of 120,000 to 150,000 clones, approximately 73% of them appearing once. The source material was PBMCs. The receptors here all came from a woman aged 18-29 years in good health and CMV-seronegative.

This clone showed up just once. The chain couples TRBV28 to TRBJ1-1; 9 nucleotides match TRBD1. CDR1 is MDHEN and CDR2 is SYDVKM in the germline V gene. The trim removed 3 bases at V and 5 bases at J, leaving 4 bases unmatched. The CDR3 covers 14 residues. The chain's CDR3 is CASSFSGQGTEAFF. The CDR3 DNA sequence: TGTGCCAGCAGTTTCTCGGGACAGGGAACTGAAGCTTTCTTT.

This clone was picked up one time. V gene TRBV2 combines with J gene TRBJ1-1; D perhaps matches TRBD1 (5 bases). Germline loops: CDR1 SNHLY, CDR2 FYNNEI. The V end was cut by 7 bases, the J end by 4 bases, with 10 bases between. This CDR3 spans 12 amino acids. The CDR3 DNA is TGTGCCAGCAACCGAGACAGCACTGAAGCTTTCTTT. It encodes CASNRDSTEAFF.

This clone was counted a few times. The chain uses TRBV6-4 and TRBJ2-5, with 10 bases identical to TRBD1. Germline-derived CDR1 and CDR2 are MRHNA and SNTAGT. The V segment lost 0 bases and the J segment 4 bases; nucleotides outside the gene matches: 5. This CDR3 is 16 amino acids long. For the CDR3, the DNA is TGTGCCAGCAGTGACTCGTTTAGGACAGGGGGAGAGACCCAGTACTTC. This encodes CASSDSFRTGGETQYF.

The rearrangement uses TRBV4-3 and TRBJ1-2, with 9 nucleotides matching TRBD1. Germline V gives CDR1 LGHNA, CDR2 YSLEER. This CDR3 comprises 17 residues. With V trimmed by 4 bases and J by 4 bases, 13 bases remained unmatched. Here the CDR3 DNA reads TGCGCCAGCAGCCCCGGGACAGGGAACGGAGCTCGCTATGGCTACACCTTC. Amino acid sequence: CASSPGTGNGARYGYTF.

V gene TRBV6-5 combines with J gene TRBJ1-3, with D possibly being TRBD1 (6 bases). The CDR3 length is 15 residues. With 0 bases removed from V and 3 bases from J, the gap between germline ends came to 9 bases. Germline-derived CDR1 and CDR2 are MNHEY and SVGAGI. The CDR3 loop is CASSYSRGGGNTIYF. In nucleotides, the CDR3 is TGTGCCAGCAGTTACTCGAGAGGGGGTGGAAACACCATATATTTT.

The genes are TRBV4-3 and TRBJ2-2; tentative D call: TRBD2 (6 bases). The CDR3 consists of 13 residues. The V end was cut by 4 bases, the J end by 6 bases, with 9 bases between. CDR1 and CDR2 from the germline V gene are LGHNA and YSLEER. CDR3 sequence reads: CASSPPGAGELFF. In nucleotides, the CDR3 is TGCGCCAGCAGCCCTCCGGGGGCCGGGGAGCTGTTTTTT.

V usage is TRBV5-1 and J usage is TRBJ2-3, with 10 bases lining up with TRBD1. The CDR3 spans 20 residues. Trimming removed 4 bases from V and 0 bases from J; junction bases left unmatched: 17. The germline V gene has CDR1 SGHRS and CDR2 YFSETQ. CDR3 sequence reads: CASSLGSGTGAVLSTDTQYF. The CDR3 DNA sequence: TGCGCCAGCAGCCTTGGGAGTGGGACAGGGGCCGTCCTAAGCACAGATACGCAGTATTTT.

The V gene is TRBV29-1, the J gene TRBJ2-5, with 10 bases identical to TRBD1. This CDR3 spans 15 amino acids. Germline loops: CDR1 SQVTM, CDR2 ANQGSEA. V lost 6 bases to trimming and J lost 4 bases; unmatched junction nucleotides: 11. CDR3 region: CSVFGGQGIAETQYF. CDR3 nucleotide sequence: TGCAGCGTGTTCGGGGGACAGGGGATAGCAGAGACCCAGTACTTC.

The CDR3 nucleotides read TGTGCCAGCAGCCCGACTAGCGGGACCGGGGAGCTGTTTTTT. As protein: CASSPTSGTGELFF. The gene calls are TRBV11-3 and TRBJ2-2; 10 bases are shared with TRBD2. From germline, CDR1 is SGHNT and CDR2 YENEEA. This CDR3 region has 14 residues. V was clipped by 5 bases and J by 5 bases; unmatched bases: 2.

The chain employs TRBV9 and TRBJ1-4; 7 bases agree with TRBD1. The V gene's germline CDR1 is SGDLS and CDR2 YYNGEE. The ends lost 4 bases at V and 8 bases at J; junction bases unmatched: 14. This CDR3 is 16 amino acids long. The CDR3 DNA is TGTGCCAGCAGCCCAATAGGACAGGCCGGACGGGAAAAACTGTTTTTT. Translating gives CASSPIGQAGREKLFF.

The V and J genes are TRBV6-6 and TRBJ1-5, with D perhaps TRBD1 (6 bases). Germline loops: CDR1 MNHNY, CDR2 SVGAGI (reference sequence). CDR3 length: 14 amino acids. V dropped 6 bases and J dropped 2 bases, with 11 bases sitting between them. CDR3: CASSHRDGNQPQHF. Written as DNA, the CDR3 is TGTGCCAGCAGCCACAGGGACGGCAATCAGCCCCAGCATTTT.

The V and J genes are TRBV30 and TRBJ2-3; the match to TRBD2 covers 11 bases. V was pared by 1 base and J by 4 bases, with 4 bases of the junction left unmatched. The CDR3 length is 15 residues. The germline V gene has CDR1 GTSNPN and CDR2 SVGIG (reference sequence). Written as DNA, the CDR3 is TGTGCCTGGAGTGGGCTAGCGGGAGGCTCAGATACGCAGTATTTT. It codes for CAWSGLAGGSDTQYF.

V usage is TRBV6-6 and J usage is TRBJ2-1, with a possible D match to TRBD1 (5 bases). The germline gives CDR1 MNHNY, CDR2 SVGAGI (reference sequence). The CDR3 covers 16 residues. The germline V and J ends were trimmed by 4 bases and 0 bases, with 13 bases remaining between them. The CDR3 loop reads CASSWGYGPSYNEQFF. In nucleotides, the CDR3 is TGTGCCAGCAGTTGGGGCTATGGGCCCTCCTACAATGAGCAGTTCTTC.

This chain uses TRBV30 with TRBJ2-5, with D possibly being TRBD2 (5 bases). The CDR3 extends over 12 amino acids. Per germline, CDR1 GTSNPN and CDR2 SVGIG (reference sequence). Between the trimmed V and J ends, which lost 3 bases and 5 bases, there was a span of 10 bases. Written as DNA, the CDR3 is TGTGCCTGGAGGAAAAGGGAGGAGACCCAGTACTTC. This translates into CAWRKREETQYF.

The gene calls are TRBV29-1 and TRBJ1-1; TRBD1 matches at 9 bases. CDR1 and CDR2 from the germline V gene are SQVTM and ANQGSEA. After removal of 3 bases from V and 1 base from J, the junction contained 9 bases not matched to a gene. The CDR3 has 16 residues. CDR3 amino acids: CSVDRGQGVGNTEAFF. The CDR3 coding sequence is TGCAGCGTTGATAGGGGACAGGGAGTAGGGAACACTGAAGCTTTCTTT.

The chain uses TRBV5-6 and TRBJ2-7; D is uncertain. The CDR3 contains 14 residues. CDR1 and CDR2 from the germline V gene are SGHDT and YYEEEE. Trimming left V 0 bases short and J 3 bases short, with 10 bases between. The CDR3 DNA reads TGTGCCAGCAGCTTGGCCGGTGGAGACTACGAGCAGTACGTC. The encoded protein is CASSLAGGDYEQYV.

This chain joins TRBV18 and TRBJ2-7, with 7 bases matching TRBD1. The junction had 1 base not matched to a gene; V was cut back by 0 bases and J by 5 bases. CDR3 size: 13 residues. From germline, CDR1 is KGHSH and CDR2 LQKENI. The CDR3 sequence is CASSPPGTDEQYV. DNA of the CDR3: TGTGCCAGCTCACCACCGGGGACAGACGAGCAGTACGTC.

The chain carries TRBV7-2 and TRBJ1-6, with TRBD1 matching 9 bases. The trim removed 3 bases at V and 7 bases at J, leaving 4 bases unmatched. There are 15 residues in the CDR3. Germline CDR1 and CDR2: SGHTA and FQGNSA. CDR3 nucleotides: TGTGCCAGCAGCTTTGATGACAGGGGGAATTCACCCCTCCACTTT. Its protein product is CASSFDDRGNSPLHF.